The table lists the clone carrying this T cell receptor beta chain with a count of one. This sample was included in a study of cytomegalovirus exposure and HLA in healthy donors. Primers for the PCR totalled 60 Vbeta and 13 Jbeta. Libraries were prepared by immunoSEQ multiplex PCR; TCRdb keeps only in-frame clonotypes and omits some of them. The profile shows roughly 150,000 clones, approximately 84% of them singletons. The germline V gene has CDR1 MNHNS and CDR2 SASEGT. The junction had 11 bases not matched to a gene; V was cut back by 3 bases and J by 4 bases. The length of the CDR3 is 16 residues. Sample: PBMCs. V usage is TRBV6-1 and J usage is TRBJ1-2, with TRBD1 matching over 7 bases. The TCR was taken from a woman aged 40 to 50 in good health and CMV-seropositive. In nucleotides, the CDR3 is TGTGCCAGCAGTGAGGGAGTGGACAGGCCGTCCTATGGCTACACCTTC. It is translated as CASSEGVDRPSYGYTF.